This TCR beta chain was obtained from a study of T cell changes during pregnancy in multiple sclerosis. Some clones are missing from TCRdb's copy, which holds only in-frame ones; the method was immunoSEQ multiplex PCR. The sample consists of about 40,000 clones, around nine tenths of them appearing once. Trimming took off 4 bases at V and 5 bases at J, with 18 bases between the two ends. The CDR3 extends over 15 amino acids. Looked up from germline, CDR1 is SGHNT and CDR2 is YYREEE (reference sequence). The chain has TRBV5-4 and TRBJ1-1; weak D call: TRBD1 (6 bases). This receptor was identified in a female donor with multiple sclerosis, enrolled in a pregnancy study. The material sequenced was peripheral blood, taken before pregnancy. For the CDR3, the DNA is TGTGCCAGCAGCCCGACTGGCTCCAGGGGAACTGAAGCTTTCTTT. The encoded protein is CASSPTGSRGTEAFF.